The 7 T cell receptor beta chains below were found in one sample sequenced in a study of blood T cell repertoires in COVID-19. Profiled with immunoSEQ multiplex PCR; TCRdb holds only in-frame clones, not every one. The data hold a few hundred thousand clones, with 88% observed a single time. The source material was PBMCs or T cells enriched from blood (not recorded which). These receptors were collected from a woman under 30 who had recovered from COVID-19.

The V and J genes are TRBV30 and TRBJ1-1; D remains ambiguous. Germline V gene sequence: CDR1 GTSNPN, CDR2 SVGIG (reference sequence). Trimming stripped 3 bases from V and 10 bases from J, with 12 bases between. The CDR3 has 11 residues. CDR3 loop: CAWSLTRGAFF. The CDR3 DNA sequence: TGTGCCTGGAGCTTAACACGGGGAGCTTTCTTT.

The chain carries TRBV6-5 and TRBJ2-2; D possibly corresponds to TRBD1 (5 bases). The CDR3 has 16 residues. Germline V lookup: CDR1 MNHEY, CDR2 SVGAGI. V was clipped by 2 bases and J by 3 bases, with 13 bases between them. The CDR3 DNA reads as TGTGCCAGCAGTTACATCAGGGTTAACGACACCGGGGAGCTGTTTTTT. Translating gives CASSYIRVNDTGELFF.

The J gene is TRBJ1-2, the V gene TRBV7-2; TRBD1 matches at 7 bases. The junction had 12 bases not matched to a gene; V was cut back by 5 bases and J by 3 bases. This CDR3 has 16 residues. Per the germline V gene, CDR1 is SGHTA and CDR2 is FQGNSA. CDR3 bases: TGTGCCAGCAGCAATGAGCCGGGACAGTCCTACTATGGCTACACCTTC. Its protein product is CASSNEPGQSYYGYTF. The full variable domain, with the rest looked up from reference TRBV7-2 and TRBJ1-2, is GAGVSQSPSNKVTEKGKDVELRCDPISGHTALYWYRQSLGQGLEFLIYFQGNSAPDKSGLPSDRFSAERTGGSVSTLTIQRTQQEDSAVYLCASSNEPGQSYYGYTFGSGTRLTVV.

The V call is TRBV6-5, the J call TRBJ1-6; a weak D match, TRBD1 (6 bases). Per the germline V gene, CDR1 is MNHEY and CDR2 is SVGAGI. This CDR3 comprises 15 residues. With 0 bases removed from V and 8 bases from J, the gap between germline ends came to 11 bases. This chain's CDR3 is CASSYSPDSYSPLHF. The CDR3, as DNA: TGTGCCAGCAGTTACTCGCCGGACAGTTATTCACCCCTCCACTTT.

The gene calls are TRBV28 and TRBJ1-3; D is possibly TRBD1 (6 bases). The V and J ends lost 5 bases and 2 bases respectively, with 10 bases between them. This CDR3 spans 14 amino acids. CDR1 is MDHEN, CDR2 SYDVKM, per germline. The CDR3 nucleotides read TGTGCCAGCAGTCCTACAGGGACTGGAAACACCATATATTTT. Translation: CASSPTGTGNTIYF.

This chain connects TRBV4-3 to TRBJ1-1; D is uncertain. Germline V gives CDR1 LGHNA, CDR2 YSLEER. The CDR3 loop spans 15 amino acids. The ends were cut back, 1 base at V and 0 bases at J, with 9 bases in the middle. The CDR3 protein is CASSQGAGMNTEAFF. Written as DNA, the CDR3 is TGCGCCAGCAGCCAAGGGGCGGGTATGAACACTGAAGCTTTCTTT.

This rearrangement joins TRBV27 to TRBJ2-7, with 11 bases identical to TRBD2. The CDR3 has 15 amino acids. V shed 6 bases, J shed 4 bases, and the junction held 8 bases outside the gene matches. Per germline, CDR1 MNHEY and CDR2 SMNVEV (reference sequence). CDR3 DNA sequence: TGTGCCAGCAGCCCAACTAGCGGGGGAACTTACGAGCAGTACTTC. It encodes CASSPTSGGTYEQYF.